The 11 T cell receptor beta chains below all came from one sample that was sequenced in a study of T cell changes during pregnancy in multiple sclerosis. This table comes from immunoSEQ multiplex PCR, and its TCRdb copy is limited to in-frame clones, with some not included. This sample has tens of thousands of clones, with over 80% found just once. The specimen comprised peripheral blood, sampled in the third trimester of pregnancy. These receptors were collected from a female donor in good health, enrolled as a control in a pregnancy study.

This clone was detected only a few times. The gene calls are TRBV18 and TRBJ1-2; 9 nucleotides line up with TRBD1. Germline lookup yields CDR1 KGHSH and CDR2 LQKENI. J lost 1 base, V lost 2 bases, and 2 bases had no gene match. This CDR3 contains 15 residues. This CDR3 is CASSPRDRDNYGYTF. CDR3 nucleotides: TGTGCCAGCTCACCAAGGGACAGGGATAACTATGGCTACACCTTC.

The chain links TRBV5-6 to TRBJ2-5; 12 bases are shared with TRBD2. J lost 0 bases, V lost 4 bases, and 4 bases had no gene match. The CDR3 has 16 residues. Germline V gives CDR1 SGHDT, CDR2 YYEEEE. CDR3 sequence (DNA): TGTGCCAGCAGCAGACGACTAGCGGGGGACCAAGAGACCCAGTACTTC. Protein product: CASSRRLAGDQETQYF.

V gene TRBV18 combines with J gene TRBJ2-7, with 7 bases identical to TRBD1. The junction had 5 bases not matched to a gene; V was cut back by 6 bases and J by 0 bases. The CDR3 has 14 residues. Germline assignment: CDR1 KGHSH and CDR2 LQKENI. Written as DNA, the CDR3 is TGTGCCAGCTCGGGACAGTTAAGCTCCTACGAGCAGTACTTC. It encodes CASSGQLSSYEQYF. The entire variable domain, with the rest obtained from reference TRBV18 and TRBJ2-7, is as follows: NAGVMQNPRHLVRRRGQEARLRCSPMKGHSHVYWYRQLPEEGLKFMVYLQKENIIDESGMPKERFSAEFPKEGPSILRIQQVVRGDSAAYFCASSGQLSSYEQYFGPGTRLTVT.

This clone appeared a single time. The chain combines TRBV18 with TRBJ2-3; D remains unclear. CDR3 size: 16 residues. Germline CDR1 is KGHSH and CDR2 is LQKENI. V dropped 1 base and J dropped 0 bases, with 11 bases sitting between them. As DNA, the CDR3 is TGTGCCAGCTCACCACAAGCTGCGCCTAGCACAGATACGCAGTATTTT. Protein product: CASSPQAAPSTDTQYF.

The chain recombines TRBV6-5 with TRBJ2-1; D not resolved. This CDR3 comprises 13 residues. The germline V gene encodes CDR1 MNHEY and CDR2 SVGAGI. V lost 6 bases to trimming and J lost 5 bases, with 11 bases between them. CDR3 sequence: CASSPLGHNEQFF. In nucleotides, the CDR3 is TGTGCCAGCAGCCCCTTGGGCCACAATGAGCAGTTCTTC.

As concerns this clone: One end of the junction fails to match germline, which may point to a read error. The CDR3 is CASSPRASHNQPQHF. The CDR3 DNA reads TGTGCCAGTTCACCACGGGCGTCTCACAATCAGCCCCAGCATTTT. This chain joins TRBV18 and TRBJ1-5; D unclear. Per the germline V gene, CDR1 is KGHSH and CDR2 is LQKENI. The CDR3 is 15 residues long. The full variable domain, with the rest looked up from reference TRBV18 and TRBJ1-5, is NAGVMQNPRHLVRRRGQEARLRCSPMKGHSHVYWYRQLPEEGLKFMVYLQKENIIDESGMPKERFSAEFPKEGPSILRIQQVVRGDSAAYFCASSPRASHNQPQHFGDGTRLSIL.

The chain joins TRBV29-1 to TRBJ1-2; the D is unclear. CDR3 length equals 14 residues. V dropped 4 bases and J dropped 8 bases, with 20 bases sitting between them. Germline V lookup: CDR1 SQVTM, CDR2 ANQGSEA. CDR3: CSVANLGQNRGYTF. The CDR3 coding sequence is TGCAGCGTTGCTAATTTGGGCCAGAATCGCGGCTACACCTTC.

V is TRBV29-1 and J is TRBJ2-4; 7 bases match TRBD1. Germline-derived CDR1 and CDR2 are SQVTM and ANQGSEA. J lost 4 bases, V lost 0 bases, and 12 bases had no gene match. This CDR3 contains 17 residues. CDR3 coding DNA: TGCAGCGTTGAAGAGATGGAACAGGGGAAGGGGAAAAACATTCAGTACTTC. Its protein product is CSVEEMEQGKGKNIQYF.

The CDR3 protein is CASSEIRSDTQYF. CDR3 nucleotide sequence: TGTGCCAGCAGTGAAATCCGGAGTGATACGCAGTATTTT. V gene TRBV6-1 combines with J gene TRBJ2-3; D gene unclear. The V end lost 2 bases, the J end lost 6 bases, and 9 bases lay between the germline ends. CDR1 is MNHNS and CDR2 is SASEGT in the germline V gene. The CDR3 extends over 13 amino acids.

V gene TRBV11-3 combines with J gene TRBJ2-7, with 7 bases matching TRBD2. With V trimmed by 1 base and J by 6 bases, 3 bases remained unmatched. Germline V gives CDR1 SGHNT, CDR2 YENEEA. There are 13 residues in the CDR3. CDR3 loop: CASSLGQRGEQYF. DNA of the CDR3: TGTGCCAGCAGCTTAGGTCAGCGGGGCGAGCAGTACTTC.

This clone came up once. The V gene is TRBV7-2, the J gene TRBJ2-7; 11 positions match TRBD1. The germline V gene encodes CDR1 SGHTA and CDR2 FQGNSA. V lost 3 bases and J lost 2; bases outside the gene matches: 3. This CDR3 comprises 15 residues. The CDR3 coding sequence is TGTGCCAGCAGCTTGGGACAGGGGGTTACCTACGAGCAGTACTTC. Its translation: CASSLGQGVTYEQYF.